The 16 T cell receptor beta chains below all came from one sample that was sequenced in a study of blood T cells in healthy people across ages. Primers used in a second PCR of roughly 7 to 12 cycles were a sample-barcoded 5' primer and a J-beta primer mix. TCRdb reprocessed the 5' RACE reads via MiXCR and lists one record per CDR3 protein. The sample shows approximately 1.5 million distinct CDR3 sequences, about 42% of them seen only once. The material sequenced was blood. The source is a woman under 30 in good health.

This clonotype was counted many times. The chain carries TRBV6-2 or TRBV6-3 and TRBJ2-1, with D possibly TRBD1 on 5 matching bases. Matching the DNA end better, TRBJ2-7 makes the J call doubtful. The V gene's germline CDR1 is MNHEY and CDR2 SVGEGT. This CDR3 has 17 residues. The DNA of the CDR3 is TGTGCCAGCAGTGAACCTCATGGGGCGAGCTCCTACAATGAGCAGTACTTC. This translates into CASSEPHGASSYNEQYF.

The V call is TRBV2, the J call TRBJ2-3; no clear D. Germline-derived CDR1 and CDR2 are SNHLY and FYNNEI. CDR3 length: 15 amino acids. The V end lost 4 bases, the J end lost 14 bases, and 25 bases lay between the germline ends. For the CDR3, the DNA is TGTGCCAGCAGTGTTTGGGGAACCAAAGACGCTAGAGCGTATTTT. This codes for CASSVWGTKDARAYF.

Only a few counts were recorded for this clonotype. The gene calls are TRBV9 and TRBJ2-3; D may be TRBD2 (6 bases). The CDR3 loop spans 14 amino acids. The germline V gene has CDR1 SGDLS and CDR2 YYNGEE. Trimming took off 5 bases at V and 5 bases at J, with 15 bases between the two ends. The CDR3 DNA follows: TGTGCCAGCAGTTACTCGACTAGTAGAGATACGCAGTATTTT. As protein: CASSYSTSRDTQYF.

This clonotype was seen only a few times. V is TRBV29-1 and J is TRBJ2-3; the match to TRBD2 covers 14 bases. Unmatched junction bases numbered 2, after V lost 4 bases and J lost 5 bases. Germline CDR1 is SQVTM and CDR2 is ANQGSEA. The CDR3 loop spans 14 amino acids. CDR3 sequence reads: CSVGLAGGIDTQYF. Written as DNA, the CDR3 is TGCAGCGTTGGACTAGCGGGAGGGATAGATACGCAGTATTTT.

The chain is built from TRBV4-3 and TRBJ2-3; D not certain. This CDR3 is built from 15 residues. The V end lost 5 bases, the J end lost 4 bases, and 16 bases lay between the germline ends. The germline CDR1 and CDR2 sequences are LGHNA and YSLEER. In DNA, the CDR3 is TGCGCCAGCAGCGATAGCCGTAACGGCCCAGATACGCAGTATTTT. As protein: CASSDSRNGPDTQYF.

This chain links TRBV20-1 with TRBJ2-4, with 7 nucleotides matching TRBD2. The DNA matches TRBJ2-7 better at its end, which makes the J call doubtful. The CDR3 length is 15 residues. The germline V gene has CDR1 DFQATT and CDR2 SNEGSKA (reference sequence). The CDR3 DNA reads TGCAGTGCTAAGGGGCAAGGCGGGAGCCCCCGCGAGCAGTACTTC. Protein sequence: CSAKGQGGSPREQYF.

This chain links TRBV2 with TRBJ2-1; D unclear. Trimming shortened V by 7 bases and J by 4 bases, and 5 bases separated the two germline ends. This CDR3 is built from 11 residues. The V gene's germline CDR1 is SNHLY and CDR2 FYNNEI. The chain's CDR3 is CASTIYNEQFF. The CDR3 DNA follows: TGTGCCAGCACTATATACAATGAGCAGTTCTTC.

This clonotype was picked up a small number of times. This chain joins TRBV9 and TRBJ1-5; D unresolved. Germline assignment: CDR1 SGDLS and CDR2 YYNGEE. The CDR3 has 15 residues. V lost 0 bases and J lost 2, with 9 bases in between. In DNA, the CDR3 is TGTGCCAGCAGCGTAGGCGAGATTGGCAATCAGCCCCAGCATTTT. This translates into CASSVGEIGNQPQHF. Combining the CDR3 with reference TRBV9 and TRBJ1-5 gives the whole variable domain DSGVTQTPKHLITATGQRVTLRCSPRSGDLSVYWYQQSLDQGLQFLIQYYNGEERAKGNILERFSAQQFPDLHSELNLSSLELGDSALYFCASSVGEIGNQPQHFGDGTRLSIL.

This clonotype has more than one count but fewer than ten. The rearrangement joins TRBV20-1 to TRBJ2-5, with D perhaps matching TRBD2 (5 bases). Germline CDR1 and CDR2: DFQATT and SNEGSKA (reference sequence). Trimming removed 4 bases at V and 3 bases at J, with 15 bases between. The CDR3 covers 14 residues. This chain's CDR3 is CSATPGYPKETQYF. CDR3 DNA sequence: TGCAGTGCTACCCCGGGGTACCCAAAAGAGACCCAGTACTTC.

CDR3 nucleotide sequence: TGTGCCAGCTCGCAAGGGCCCCACGGGAATTCGGATACGCAGTATTTT. It yields the protein CASSQGPHGNSDTQYF. The V and J genes are TRBV28 and TRBJ2-3, with TRBD2 as a possible D gene (5 bases). The CDR3 loop spans 16 amino acids. Germline-derived CDR1 and CDR2 are MDHEN and SYDVKM. The germline V and J ends were trimmed by 8 bases and 6 bases, with 24 bases remaining between them.

The J gene is TRBJ2-1, the V gene TRBV27, with D maybe TRBD2 (5 bases). Deletions cut 2 bases from V and 8 bases from J, with 16 bases between. The CDR3 covers 15 residues. Germline V lookup: CDR1 MNHEY, CDR2 SMNVEV (reference sequence). In DNA form, the CDR3 reads TGTGCCAGCAGTTTAGCGGGCATAGAAGGCGATGAGCAGTTCTTC. Translating it yields CASSLAGIEGDEQFF.

This sequence joins TRBV6-5 and TRBJ2-2, with a weak D call TRBD1 (5 bases). This CDR3 contains 14 residues. Between the trimmed V and J ends, which lost 2 bases and 6 bases, there was a span of 10 bases. Per germline, CDR1 MNHEY and CDR2 SVGAGI. The DNA for the CDR3 is TGTGCCAGCAGTTACCTTGGGGCCTCCGGGGAGCTGTTTTTT. Its translation: CASSYLGASGELFF.

This clonotype was observed a few times. In DNA form, the CDR3 reads TGCAGCGTTGAAGATCGGGTCCGAGATACGCAGTATTTT. It encodes CSVEDRVRDTQYF. The chain employs TRBV29-1 and TRBJ2-3; D remains unclear. Trimming took off 0 bases at V and 5 bases at J, with 9 bases between the two ends. Germline-derived CDR1 and CDR2 are SQVTM and ANQGSEA. This CDR3 is built from 13 residues.

The CDR3 is CSVEGAVGALYNEQFF. Here the CDR3 DNA reads TGCAGCGTTGAAGGGGCGGTGGGGGCCCTCTACAATGAGCAGTTCTTC. The chain recombines TRBV29-1 with TRBJ2-1; weak D call: TRBD1 (6 bases). Germline V gene data show CDR1 as SQVTM and CDR2 as ANQGSEA. Between the trimmed V and J ends, which lost 1 base and 3 bases, there was a span of 16 bases. CDR3 length: 16 amino acids.

The chain combines TRBV4-3 with TRBJ2-1, with a tentative D call TRBD2 (6 bases). CDR1 and CDR2 (germline): LGHNA, YSLEER. Trimming removed 4 bases from V and 0 bases from J, with 10 bases in between. This CDR3 spans 15 amino acids. In nucleotides, the CDR3 is TGCGCCAGCAGCCCAAACGGGGGCTCCTACAATGAGCAGTTCTTC. This codes for CASSPNGGSYNEQFF.

This clonotype was seen repeatedly, ten times or more. The chain joins TRBV7-8 to TRBJ1-5; D remains unclear. CDR3 length: 15 residues. Germline lookup yields CDR1 SGHVS and CDR2 FQNEAQ. The V gene lost 1 base and the J gene lost 1 base, with 8 bases spanning the gap. The CDR3 DNA sequence: TGTGCCAGCAGCTTAGAACGGACCAGCAATCAGCCCCAGCATTTT. Translation gives CASSLERTSNQPQHF.